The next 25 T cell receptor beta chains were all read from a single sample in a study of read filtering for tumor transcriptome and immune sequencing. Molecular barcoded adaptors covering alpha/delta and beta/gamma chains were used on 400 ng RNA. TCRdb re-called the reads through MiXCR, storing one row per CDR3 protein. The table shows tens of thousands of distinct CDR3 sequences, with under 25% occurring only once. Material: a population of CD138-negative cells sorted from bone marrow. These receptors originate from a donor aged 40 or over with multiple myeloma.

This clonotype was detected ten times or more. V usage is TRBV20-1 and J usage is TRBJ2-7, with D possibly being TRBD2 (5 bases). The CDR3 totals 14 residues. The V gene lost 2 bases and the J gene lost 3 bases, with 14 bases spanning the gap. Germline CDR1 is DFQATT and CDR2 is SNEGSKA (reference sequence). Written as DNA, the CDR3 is TGCAGTGCTAGAACCATAAGCGGAATCTACGAGCAGTACTTC. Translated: CSARTISGIYEQYF.

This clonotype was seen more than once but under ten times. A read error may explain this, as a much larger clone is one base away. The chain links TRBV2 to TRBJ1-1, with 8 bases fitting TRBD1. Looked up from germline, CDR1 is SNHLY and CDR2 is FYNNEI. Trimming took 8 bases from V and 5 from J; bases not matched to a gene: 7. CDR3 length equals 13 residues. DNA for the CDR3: TGTGCCAGCGGAAGCCAGGGGGCTACTGAAGCTTTCTTT. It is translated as CASGSQGATEAFF.

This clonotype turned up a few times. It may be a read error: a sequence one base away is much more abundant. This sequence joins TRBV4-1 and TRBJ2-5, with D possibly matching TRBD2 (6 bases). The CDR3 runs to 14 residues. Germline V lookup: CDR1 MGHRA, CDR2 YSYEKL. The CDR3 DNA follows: TGCGCCGGCAGCGACCGGGACTACCAAGAGACCCAGTACTTC. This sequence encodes CAGSDRDYQETQYF.

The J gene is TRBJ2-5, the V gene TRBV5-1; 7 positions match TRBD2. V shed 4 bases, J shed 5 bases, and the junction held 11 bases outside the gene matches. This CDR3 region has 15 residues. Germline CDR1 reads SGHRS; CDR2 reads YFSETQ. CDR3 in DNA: TGCGCCAGCAGCACCGGACTAGGGCGGGAGGAGACCCAGTACTTC. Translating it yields CASSTGLGREETQYF.

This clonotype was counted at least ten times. This CDR3 reads CASSYPGQNYEQYF. CDR3 bases: TGTGCCAGCAGTTACCCGGGACAGAACTACGAGCAGTACTTC. The V and J genes are TRBV6-5 and TRBJ2-7; 7 bases fit TRBD1. CDR3 length equals 14 residues. CDR1 is MNHEY and CDR2 is SVGAGI in the germline V gene. Germline trimming cut 2 bases from V and 3 bases from J; bases unmatched to any gene: 4.

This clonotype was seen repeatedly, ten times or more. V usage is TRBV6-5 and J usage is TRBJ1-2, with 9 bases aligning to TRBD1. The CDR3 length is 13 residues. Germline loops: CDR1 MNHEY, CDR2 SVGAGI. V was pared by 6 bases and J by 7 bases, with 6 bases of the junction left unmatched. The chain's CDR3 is CASSRDRAAGYTF. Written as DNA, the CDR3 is TGTGCCAGCAGCAGGGACAGGGCAGCTGGCTACACCTTC.

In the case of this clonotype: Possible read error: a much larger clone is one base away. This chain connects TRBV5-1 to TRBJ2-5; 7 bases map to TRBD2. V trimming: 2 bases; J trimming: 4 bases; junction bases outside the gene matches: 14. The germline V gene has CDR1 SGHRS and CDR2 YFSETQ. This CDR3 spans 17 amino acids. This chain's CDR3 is CASSFAGGRSGSETQYF. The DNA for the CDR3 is TGCGCCAGCAGCTTTGCCGGCGGGAGAAGTGGGTCAGAGACCCAGTACTTC. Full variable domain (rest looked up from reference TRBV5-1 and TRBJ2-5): KAGVTQTPRYLIKTRGQQVTLSCSPISGHRSVSWYQQTPGQGLQFLFEYFSETQRNKGNFPGRFSGRQFSNSRSEMNVSTLELGDSALYLCASSFAGGRSGSETQYFGPGTRLLVL.

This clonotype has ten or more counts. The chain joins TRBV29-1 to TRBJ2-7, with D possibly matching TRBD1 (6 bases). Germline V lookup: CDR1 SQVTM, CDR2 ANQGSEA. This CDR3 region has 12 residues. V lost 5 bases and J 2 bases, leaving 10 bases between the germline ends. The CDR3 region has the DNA TGCAGCGTTTCCGACAGGACCTACGAGCAGTACTTC. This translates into CSVSDRTYEQYF.

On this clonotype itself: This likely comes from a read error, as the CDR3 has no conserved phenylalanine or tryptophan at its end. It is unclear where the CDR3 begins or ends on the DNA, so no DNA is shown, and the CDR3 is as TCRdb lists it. The CDR3 reads CSVRRGLKGELIL. The V and J genes are TRBV29-1 and TRBJ2-1; TRBD1, the table's D call, was not compared with the DNA. CDR1 SQVTM and CDR2 ANQGSEA come from the germline V gene. Both ends counted, the CDR3 spans 13 residues.

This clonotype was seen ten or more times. CDR3: CATTPDRVNTGELFF. CDR3 coding DNA: TGTGCCACCACCCCGGACAGGGTGAACACCGGGGAGCTGTTTTTT. This chain uses TRBV15 with TRBJ2-2, with 8 bases lining up with TRBD1. The CDR3 runs to 15 residues. V shed 7 bases and J 1 base; nucleotides not matched to a gene: 5. From germline, CDR1 is LNHNV and CDR2 YYDKDF (reference sequence).

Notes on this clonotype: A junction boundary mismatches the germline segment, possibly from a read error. CDR3 in DNA: TGCAGTGCTAGAGAAGGGACTAGCGGGAGAACCGACACCTACAATGAGCAGTTCTTT. It encodes CSAREGTSGRTDTYNEQFF. This chain joins TRBV20-1 and TRBJ2-1; 14 bases line up with TRBD2. Looked up from germline, CDR1 is DFQATT and CDR2 is SNEGSKA (reference sequence). This CDR3 comprises 19 residues.

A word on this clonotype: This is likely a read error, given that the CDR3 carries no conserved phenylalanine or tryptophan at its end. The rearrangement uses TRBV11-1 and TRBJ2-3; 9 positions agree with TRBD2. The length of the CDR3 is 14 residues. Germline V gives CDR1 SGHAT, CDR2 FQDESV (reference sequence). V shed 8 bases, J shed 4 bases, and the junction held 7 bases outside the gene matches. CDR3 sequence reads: CASGARTSADTQYS. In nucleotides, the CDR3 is TGTGCCAGCGGCGCCCGGACTAGCGCAGATACGCAGTATTCT.

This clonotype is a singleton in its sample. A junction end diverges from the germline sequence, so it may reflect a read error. CDR3 nucleotides: TGCAATGCTAGGAGGCTCGGTTCGGTCATCGATGAGCAGTTCTTC. Translation: CNARRLGSVIDEQFF. The chain carries TRBV20-1 and TRBJ2-1, with D possibly TRBD2 on 5 matching bases. The CDR3 length is 15 residues. Looked up from germline, CDR1 is DFQATT and CDR2 is SNEGSKA (reference sequence).

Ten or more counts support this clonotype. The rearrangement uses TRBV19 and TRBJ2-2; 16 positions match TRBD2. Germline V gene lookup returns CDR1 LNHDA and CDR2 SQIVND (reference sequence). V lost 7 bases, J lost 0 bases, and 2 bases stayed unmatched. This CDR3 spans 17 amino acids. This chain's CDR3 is CASMGLAGGPNTGELFF. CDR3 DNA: TGTGCCAGTATGGGACTAGCGGGAGGGCCGAACACCGGGGAGCTGTTTTTT.

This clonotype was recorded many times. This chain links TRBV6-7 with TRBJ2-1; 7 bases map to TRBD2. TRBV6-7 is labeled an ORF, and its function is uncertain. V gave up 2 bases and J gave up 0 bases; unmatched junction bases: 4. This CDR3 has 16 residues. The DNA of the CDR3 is TGTGCCAGCAGTTACATACTAGCGAGCTCCTACAATGAGCAGTTCTTC. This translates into CASSYILASSYNEQFF.

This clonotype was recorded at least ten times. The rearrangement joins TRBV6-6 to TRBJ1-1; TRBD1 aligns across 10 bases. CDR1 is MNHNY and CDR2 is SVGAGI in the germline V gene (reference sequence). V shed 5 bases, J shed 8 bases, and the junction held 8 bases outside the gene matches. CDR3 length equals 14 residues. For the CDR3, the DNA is TGTGCCAGCAGTCCGCGGGACAGGGGAGTGGAAGCTTTCTTT. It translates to CASSPRDRGVEAFF.

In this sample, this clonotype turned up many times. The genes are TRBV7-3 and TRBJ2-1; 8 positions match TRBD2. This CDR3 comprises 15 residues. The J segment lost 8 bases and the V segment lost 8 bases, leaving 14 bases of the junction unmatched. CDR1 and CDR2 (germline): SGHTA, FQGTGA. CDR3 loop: CASAPGQAGADEQFF. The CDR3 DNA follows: TGTGCCAGCGCCCCGGGGCAAGCGGGAGCGGATGAGCAGTTCTTC.

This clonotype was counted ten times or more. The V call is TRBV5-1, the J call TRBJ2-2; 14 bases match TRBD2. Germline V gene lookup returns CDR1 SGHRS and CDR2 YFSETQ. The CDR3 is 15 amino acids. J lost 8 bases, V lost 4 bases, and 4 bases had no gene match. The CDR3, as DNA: TGCGCCAGCAGCCTTGGGACTAGCGGGAGTGGGGAGCTGTTTTTT. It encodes CASSLGTSGSGELFF.

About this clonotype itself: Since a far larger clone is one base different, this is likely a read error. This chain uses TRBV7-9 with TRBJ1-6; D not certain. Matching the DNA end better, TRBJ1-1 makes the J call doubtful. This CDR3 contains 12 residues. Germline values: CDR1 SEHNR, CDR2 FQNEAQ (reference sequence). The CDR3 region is CVSSFPQVEAFF. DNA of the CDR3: TGTGTCAGCAGCTTCCCTCAGGTCGAAGCTTTCTTT.

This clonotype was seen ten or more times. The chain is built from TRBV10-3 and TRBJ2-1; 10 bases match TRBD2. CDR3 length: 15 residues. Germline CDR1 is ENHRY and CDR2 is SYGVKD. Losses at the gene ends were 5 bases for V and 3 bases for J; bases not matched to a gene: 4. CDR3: CAISRTSGSYNEQFF. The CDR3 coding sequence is TGTGCCATCAGTCGGACTAGCGGAAGCTACAATGAGCAGTTCTTC.

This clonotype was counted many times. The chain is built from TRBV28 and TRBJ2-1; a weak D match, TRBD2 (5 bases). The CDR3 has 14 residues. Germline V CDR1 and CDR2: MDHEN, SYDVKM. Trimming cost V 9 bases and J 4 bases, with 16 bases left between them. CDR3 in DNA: TGTGCCAGTAGAAAAAGCGGATATTACAATGAGCAGTTCTTC. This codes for CASRKSGYYNEQFF. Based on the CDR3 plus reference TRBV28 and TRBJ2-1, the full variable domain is DVKVTQSSRYLVKRTGEKVFLECVQDMDHENMFWYRQDPGLGLRLIYFSYDVKMKEKGDIPEGYSVSREKKERFSLILESASTNQTSMYLCASRKSGYYNEQFFGPGTRLTVL.

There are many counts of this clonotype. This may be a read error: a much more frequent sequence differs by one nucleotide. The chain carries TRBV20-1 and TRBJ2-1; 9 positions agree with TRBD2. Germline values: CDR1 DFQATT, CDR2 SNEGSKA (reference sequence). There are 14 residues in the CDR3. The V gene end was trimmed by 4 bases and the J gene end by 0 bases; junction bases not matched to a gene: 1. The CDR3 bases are TGCAGTGCTAATAGCGGGAGCTCCTACAATGAGCAGTTCTTC. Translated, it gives CSANSGSSYNEQFF.

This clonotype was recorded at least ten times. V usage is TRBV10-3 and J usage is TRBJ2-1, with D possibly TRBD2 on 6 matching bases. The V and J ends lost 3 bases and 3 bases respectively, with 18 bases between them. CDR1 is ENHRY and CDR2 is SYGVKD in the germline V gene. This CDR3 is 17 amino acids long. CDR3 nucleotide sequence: TGTGCCATCAGTGACTCGGGCCCTAGCGCTAGCTACAATGAGCAGTTCTTC. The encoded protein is CAISDSGPSASYNEQFF.

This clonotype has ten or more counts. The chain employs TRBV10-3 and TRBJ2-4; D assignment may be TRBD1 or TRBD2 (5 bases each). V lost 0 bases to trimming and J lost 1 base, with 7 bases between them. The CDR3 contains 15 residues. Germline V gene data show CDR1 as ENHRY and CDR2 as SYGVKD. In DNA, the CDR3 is TGTGCCATCAGTGAGTCTTGGGGGGCCAAAAACATTCAGTACTTC. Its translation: CAISESWGAKNIQYF.

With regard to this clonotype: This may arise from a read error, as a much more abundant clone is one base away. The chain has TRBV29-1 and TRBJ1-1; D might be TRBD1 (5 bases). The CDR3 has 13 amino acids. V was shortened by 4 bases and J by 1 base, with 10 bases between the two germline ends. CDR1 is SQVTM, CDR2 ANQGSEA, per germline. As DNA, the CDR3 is TGCAGCGTTGGGGACGGTCCGAACACTGAAGCTTTCTTT. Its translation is CSVGDGPNTEAFF.